The sample holds a few counts of the clone carrying this T cell receptor (beta chain). Making TCR beta cDNA involved approximately 0.5 ug total RNA and a constant-region primer. Investigators got TCR beta libraries out of three nested multiplex PCR rounds, done with slightly modified ARM-PCR. One entry per CDR3 protein, called by TCRdb with MiXCR from the multiplex PCR reads. The data contain 80,000 or so distinct CDR3 sequences, 70% to 75% of them singletons. These data are taken from a study of tumor-infiltrating lymphocytes in primary liver carcinoma. Starting material for RNA and DNA co-extraction consisted of roughly 19-30 mg of unsorted bulk tissue. This sequence was found in an older woman with primary liver carcinoma and hepatitis B virus infection. Specimen: liver tumor tissue from sampling region 4. Specified subset: tumor region T4, right-lateral pole.

As DNA, the CDR3 is TGCAGCGTTGCAGGACCGACACGGAATGAGCAGTTCTTC. Protein: CSVAGPTRNEQFF. This chain uses TRBV29-1 with TRBJ2-1; D is undetermined. The germline V gene has CDR1 SQVTM and CDR2 ANQGSEA. The CDR3 is 13 amino acids. V was shortened by 4 bases and J by 7 bases, with 14 bases between the two germline ends.